These 27 T cell receptor beta chains came from one sample sequenced in a study of T cells after yellow fever vaccination. TCRdb re-called the 5' RACE reads through MiXCR, storing one row per CDR3 protein. The sample includes a few hundred thousand distinct CDR3 sequences, roughly 4% seen only once; the top ten take around a fifth. The material was PBMCs, obtained 15 days after the yellow fever booster vaccination. The receptors were sampled from a man between 18 and 29 years old who received the YFV17D yellow fever vaccine.

This clonotype has a count of ten or more. CDR3 residues: CSALGIEEQFF. CDR3 DNA: TGCAGTGCTCTAGGAATCGAGGAGCAGTTCTTC. This chain connects TRBV20-1 to TRBJ2-1; D uncertain. Germline loops: CDR1 DFQATT, CDR2 SNEGSKA (reference sequence). The CDR3 covers 11 residues. Trimming pared 5 bases from V and 10 bases from J, leaving 12 bases between.

This clonotype was seen many times. The V and J genes are TRBV7-2 and TRBJ2-5; D not resolved. The germline V gene encodes CDR1 SGHTA and CDR2 FQGNSA. V lost 4 bases to trimming and J lost 5 bases, with 11 bases between them. The CDR3 spans 13 residues. This CDR3 is CASSSVTLETQYF. CDR3 nucleotides: TGTGCCAGCAGCTCTGTCACTCTCGAGACCCAGTACTTC.

The table lists this clonotype with many counts. The chain is built from TRBV5-1 and TRBJ1-4; TRBD1 agrees at 7 bases. J was trimmed by 7 bases and V by 5 bases; bases with no gene match: 5. This CDR3 spans 13 amino acids. CDR1 and CDR2 (germline): SGHRS, YFSETQ. The CDR3 is CASSGTVGEKLFF. The CDR3 DNA sequence: TGCGCCAGCAGTGGGACAGTCGGTGAAAAACTGTTTTTT.

The table lists this clonotype with many counts. This chain uses TRBV4-3 with TRBJ2-7; D gene ambiguous. The germline V gene has CDR1 LGHNA and CDR2 YSLEER. The CDR3 loop spans 15 amino acids. Trimming shortened V by 0 bases and J by 4 bases, and 13 bases separated the two germline ends. CDR3 in amino acids: CASSQDPGWGYEQYF. In DNA, the CDR3 is TGCGCCAGCAGCCAAGACCCGGGCTGGGGATACGAGCAGTACTTC.

The chain combines TRBV19 with TRBJ1-4; 9 nucleotides match TRBD1. The germline V gene encodes CDR1 LNHDA and CDR2 SQIVND (reference sequence). CDR3 size: 17 residues. The V and J ends lost 3 bases and 1 base, in that order; junction bases with no gene match: 6. CDR3 bases: TGTGCCAGTAGTATCCCAGGACAGGGGAGAACTAATGAAAAACTGTTTTTT. This codes for CASSIPGQGRTNEKLFF. The variable domain in full, with the rest retrieved from reference TRBV19 and TRBJ1-4, is DGGITQSPKYLFRKEGQNVTLSCEQNLNHDAMYWYRQDPGQGLRLIYYSQIVNDFQKGDIAEGYSVSREKKESFPLTVTSAQKNPTAFYLCASSIPGQGRTNEKLFFGSGTQLSVL.

In this sample, this clonotype turned up many times. This chain links TRBV12-3 or TRBV12-4 with TRBJ2-5; possibly TRBD1 for D (6 bases). The CDR3 length is 14 residues. Trimming pared 8 bases from V and 1 base from J, leaving 14 bases between. The CDR3 loop is CASLLGQSQETQYF. In nucleotides, the CDR3 is TGTGCCAGCCTTCTAGGACAGAGCCAAGAGACCCAGTACTTC.

This clonotype showed up just a few times. The rearrangement joins TRBV4-3 to TRBJ2-7, with 7 positions matching TRBD2. This CDR3 has 14 residues. The germline V gene encodes CDR1 LGHNA and CDR2 YSLEER. Trimming cost V 3 bases and J 1 base; bases outside gene matches: 3. CDR3 loop: CASSQGGGSYEQYF. DNA for the CDR3: TGCGCCAGCAGCCAGGGCGGGGGATCCTACGAGCAGTACTTC.

This clonotype was counted at least ten times. This sequence joins TRBV7-2 and TRBJ1-3, with 7 bases that match TRBD1. CDR3 length: 15 residues. V shed 1 base and J 4 bases; nucleotides not matched to a gene: 4. The germline V gene encodes CDR1 SGHTA and CDR2 FQGNSA. CDR3: CASSLGGGGGNTIYF. The DNA for the CDR3 is TGTGCCAGCAGCTTAGGAGGGGGCGGGGGAAACACCATATATTTT. Together with reference TRBV7-2 and TRBJ1-3, the CDR3 gives the full variable domain: GAGVSQSPSNKVTEKGKDVELRCDPISGHTALYWYRQSLGQGLEFLIYFQGNSAPDKSGLPSDRFSAERTGGSVSTLTIQRTQQEDSAVYLCASSLGGGGGNTIYFGEGSWLTVV.

The chain couples TRBV28 to TRBJ1-4; 9 bases agree with TRBD1. Germline CDR1 MDHEN, CDR2 SYDVKM. The CDR3 consists of 15 residues. The trim removed 5 bases at V and 6 bases at J, leaving 7 bases unmatched. The CDR3 DNA is TGTGCCAGCAGTCCGGCGACAGGGGGGGATGAAAAACTGTTTTTT. Its protein is CASSPATGGDEKLFF.

This clonotype was counted ten times or more. The CDR3 sequence is CASSSVRGPNSPLHF. CDR3 bases: TGTGCCAGCAGCTCGGTCAGGGGACCTAATTCACCCCTCCACTTT. V and J are TRBV11-2 and TRBJ1-6; a possible D gene is TRBD1 (6 bases). CDR3 length: 15 amino acids. CDR1 SGHAT and CDR2 FQNNGV come from the germline V gene. V lost 4 bases and J lost 6, with 13 bases in between.

At least ten counts were recorded for this clonotype. The chain is built from TRBV3-1 and TRBJ2-2; D possibly corresponds to TRBD2 (6 bases). The CDR3 totals 14 residues. Trimming shortened V by 5 bases and J by 5 bases, and 12 bases separated the two germline ends. Germline values: CDR1 LGHDT, CDR2 YNNKEL (reference sequence). In nucleotides, the CDR3 is TGTGCCAGCAGCTCCGGGACTCCTACCGGGGAGCTGTTTTTT. Translating gives CASSSGTPTGELFF.

This clonotype was detected ten times or more. The chain couples TRBV5-1 to TRBJ1-1; 9 bases agree with TRBD1. V was clipped by 1 base and J by 5 bases; unmatched bases: 3. The CDR3 has 14 residues. Germline V CDR1 and CDR2: SGHRS, YFSETQ. CDR3 region: CASSLNGQGTEAFF. CDR3 DNA: TGCGCCAGCAGCTTGAACGGACAGGGGACTGAAGCTTTCTTT.

Ten or more counts support this clonotype. The rearrangement joins TRBV5-1 to TRBJ2-1, with D hard to call. Trimming cost V 7 bases and J 3 bases, with 14 bases left between them. This CDR3 region has 14 residues. Per the germline V gene, CDR1 is SGHRS and CDR2 is YFSETQ. CDR3 loop: CASAPPTNYNEQFF. CDR3 nucleotide sequence: TGCGCCAGCGCTCCTCCCACTAACTACAATGAGCAGTTCTTC.

The rearrangement links TRBV4-2 to TRBJ2-1; TRBD2 aligns across 14 bases. Germline assignment: CDR1 LGHNA and CDR2 YNFKEQ. CDR3 size: 16 residues. J was trimmed by 8 bases and V by 4 bases; bases with no gene match: 7. The CDR3 loop is CASSLTSGGVRDEQFF. The CDR3 DNA reads TGTGCCAGCAGCCTGACTAGCGGGGGGGTTCGAGATGAGCAGTTCTTC.

Many counts were recorded for this clonotype. The chain combines TRBV28 with TRBJ2-4, with 9 bases matching TRBD1. CDR1 and CDR2 from the germline V gene are MDHEN and SYDVKM. The CDR3 spans 17 residues. Trimming cost V 5 bases and J 1 base; bases outside gene matches: 9. The CDR3 coding sequence is TGTGCCAGCAGTGGGGCCGGGACAGGGTTGGCCAAAAACATTCAGTACTTC. This translates into CASSGAGTGLAKNIQYF.

This clonotype was picked up many times. This chain connects TRBV24-1 to TRBJ1-2; maybe TRBD1 (6 bases). V shed 9 bases and J shed 3 bases, with 13 bases lying between them. The CDR3 extends over 13 amino acids. Germline CDR1 and CDR2: KGHDR and SFDVKD. DNA of the CDR3: TGTGCCACCCGTCCGGGGGCAGACTATGGCTACACCTTC. This encodes CATRPGADYGYTF.

This rearrangement joins TRBV29-1 to TRBJ1-2; the D gene is possibly TRBD1 (6 bases). The length of the CDR3 is 14 residues. The germline CDR1 and CDR2 sequences are SQVTM and ANQGSEA. V lost 4 bases and J 0 bases, leaving 12 bases between the germline ends. CDR3 residues: CSVAGDNTNYGYTF. CDR3 coding DNA: TGCAGCGTTGCAGGGGATAATACTAACTATGGCTACACCTTC.

The rearrangement links TRBV23-1 to TRBJ2-5, with D possibly being TRBD1 or TRBD2 (5 bases each). TRBV23-1 is reported as an ORF; its role is uncertain. This CDR3 has 11 amino acids. Trimming removed 5 bases at V and 13 bases at J, with 14 bases between. The CDR3 sequence is CASSERDAWYF. CDR3 DNA sequence: TGCGCCAGCAGTGAGAGGGACGCATGGTACTTC.

This clonotype has ten or more counts. V usage is TRBV15 and J usage is TRBJ2-2; 8 nucleotides align to TRBD1. J gave up 4 bases and V 3 bases, and 4 bases lay outside the gene matches. The CDR3 length is 15 residues. The V gene's germline CDR1 is LNHNV and CDR2 YYDKDF (reference sequence). The CDR3 bases are TGTGCCACCAGCAGGGACAGGGACCTCACCGGGGAGCTGTTTTTT. This encodes CATSRDRDLTGELFF. Full variable domain (missing parts from reference TRBV15 and TRBJ2-2): DAMVIQNPRYQVTQFGKPVTLSCSQTLNHNVMYWYQQKSSQAPKLLFHYYDKDFNNEADTPDNFQSRRPNTSFCFLDIRSPGLGDTAMYLCATSRDRDLTGELFFGEGSRLTVL.

At least ten counts were recorded for this clonotype. V and J are TRBV12-3 or TRBV12-4 and TRBJ1-4; D ambiguous. Trimming left V 2 bases short and J 7 bases short, with 8 bases between. This CDR3 has 13 residues. The CDR3 DNA is TGTGCCAGCAGTTTAATCGGGGTTGAAAAACTGTTTTTT. Its translation: CASSLIGVEKLFF.

This clonotype was observed at least ten times. J is TRBJ2-5 and V is TRBV5-1; possible D gene TRBD2, 6 bases. The V gene lost 5 bases and the J gene lost 2 bases, with 16 bases spanning the gap. The CDR3 length is 15 residues. CDR1 and CDR2 (germline): SGHRS, YFSETQ. CDR3 sequence reads: CASRPPGGLQETQYF. CDR3 nucleotides: TGCGCCAGCAGGCCGCCCGGGGGTTTACAAGAGACCCAGTACTTC.

This clonotype occurred many times. The CDR3 loop reads CASSSLVQGEKLFF. CDR3 DNA sequence: TGTGCCAGCTCTTCCCTCGTACAGGGGGAGAAACTGTTTTTT. V usage is TRBV14 and J usage is TRBJ1-4; 8 nucleotides align to TRBD1. The junction had 13 bases not matched to a gene; V was cut back by 8 bases and J by 11 bases. The CDR3 is 14 residues long. Germline lookup yields CDR1 SGHDN and CDR2 FVKESK.

This clonotype was seen many times. The CDR3 DNA reads TGTGCCAGCAGCTTAGAGGGGAGGACAGGTCCCTCCGGAGCAACTAATGAAAAACTGTTTTTT. Residues: CASSLEGRTGPSGATNEKLFF. The chain carries TRBV7-2 and TRBJ1-4; TRBD1 matches at 7 bases. The ends lost 1 base at V and 0 bases at J; junction bases unmatched: 17. CDR1 is SGHTA, CDR2 FQGNSA, per germline. The CDR3 consists of 21 residues.

This clonotype appeared many times. The rearrangement links TRBV7-6 to TRBJ2-1, with TRBD1 matching over 8 bases. CDR3 size: 19 residues. Germline V gene lookup returns CDR1 SGHVS and CDR2 FNYEAQ. V lost 5 bases, J lost 0 bases, and 15 bases stayed unmatched. The CDR3 reads CASSPVPGQVLSSYNEQFF. The CDR3 DNA reads as TGTGCCAGCAGCCCCGTCCCGGGACAGGTCCTAAGCTCCTACAATGAGCAGTTCTTC.

This clonotype came up many times. The chain joins TRBV5-1 to TRBJ2-3, with 9 bases that match TRBD2. Per germline, CDR1 SGHRS and CDR2 YFSETQ. J gave up 4 bases and V 2 bases, and 5 bases lay outside the gene matches. The length of the CDR3 is 15 residues. CDR3 region: CASSLQAGGSDTQYF. The CDR3 nucleotides are TGCGCCAGCAGCTTACAAGCGGGGGGATCAGATACGCAGTATTTT.

In this sample, this clonotype turned up many times. This CDR3 reads CATFSEGQPQHF. In DNA, the CDR3 is TGTGCCACCTTCTCGGAGGGGCAGCCCCAGCATTTT. The chain couples TRBV10-3 to TRBJ1-5; tentatively, D is TRBD1 (5 bases). The V end lost 10 bases, the J end lost 7 bases, and 14 bases lay between the germline ends. Germline values: CDR1 ENHRY, CDR2 SYGVKD. The CDR3 sequence is 12 residues long.

This clonotype was detected many times. CDR3 coding DNA: TGCAGTGCTCTGACTAGCGGGTACAACCTCGGGGAGCTGTTTTTT. Amino acid sequence: CSALTSGYNLGELFF. The genes are TRBV20-1 and TRBJ2-2; 10 bases are shared with TRBD2. Germline lookup yields CDR1 DFQATT and CDR2 SNEGSKA (reference sequence). After removal of 5 bases from V and 7 bases from J, the junction contained 10 bases not matched to a gene. The CDR3 runs 15 residues.